A selection of T cell receptor beta chains follows, all from one sample in a study of early T cells in non-severe SARS-CoV-2 infection. TCRdb called the 5' RACE reads again in MiXCR, with one record for every CDR3 protein. The profile shows under 50,000 distinct CDR3 sequences, over 3.5% of them singletons. Source material: whole blood. The source is an adult who was a healthcare worker with PCR-confirmed SARS-CoV-2 infection or an uninfected control (not recorded which). The CDR3 runs from the conserved cysteine through the conserved F or W. A D gene is named only where the DNA matches it firmly. The size field reads once, few, many, or a class for an expanded clone.

d_call cdr3_length j_call v_call clone_size cdr3_nt cdr3_aa
TRBD2 16 TRBJ2-7 TRBV5-4 many TGTGCCAGCAGCTTGGCTGGCGGGAGGGCCATTCACGAGCAGTACTTC CASSLAGGRAIHEQYF
. 14 TRBJ1-1 TRBV9 many TGTGCCAGCAGCAAAATTACGCAGAACACTGAAGCTTTCTTT CASSKITQNTEAFF
. 14 TRBJ1-1 TRBV12-3/TRBV12-4 many TGTGCCAGCAGTTTAGATGCCGGGAGCACTGAAGCTTTCTTT CASSLDAGSTEAFF
TRBD1 20 TRBJ2-2 TRBV12-3/TRBV12-4 many TGTGCCAGCAGCCGCCGTAGACAGGGGGCCTTGTTCGCGAACACCGGGGAGCTGTTTTTT CASSRRRQGALFANTGELFF
TRBD1 15 TRBJ2-7 TRBV20-1 few TGCAGTGCTACCATGGCGACAGGGGCCACCTACGAGCAGTACTTC CSATMATGATYEQYF
. 14 TRBJ2-2 TRBV20-1 few TGCAGTGCTAGAGTAGAGACGACCACCGGGGAGCTGTTTTTT CSARVETTTGELFF
. 12 TRBJ1-5 TRBV7-2 few TGTGCCAGCAGCTTTTCCAATCAGCCCCAGCATTTT CASSFSNQPQHF
. 14 TRBJ2-5 TRBV7-8 many TGTGCCAGCAGCCTAAAATGGCTGAAAGAGACCCAGTACTTC CASSLKWLKETQYF
. 13 TRBJ1-1 TRBV11-2 many TGTGCCAGCAGCTTAGATAGGGCCGCCTCGCTTTTCTTT CASSLDRAASLFF
TRBD2 14 TRBJ2-1 TRBV29-1 many TGCAGCGTTGTGGTTGGGACTAGGACTAATGAGCAGTTCTTC CSVVVGTRTNEQFF
. 16 TRBJ1-1 TRBV27 many TGTGCCAGCAGTTTATCGGAAGGGTCCATGAACACTGAAGCTTTCTTT CASSLSEGSMNTEAFF